This is a list of T cell receptor beta chains from one sample in a study of blood T cell repertoires in COVID-19. TCRdb keeps only in-frame clones here, not all; method: immunoSEQ multiplex PCR. The data show approximately 220,000 clones, 75% to 90% seen once. Sequenced material: PBMCs or T cells enriched from blood (not recorded which). The source is a woman in her late teens or twenties in a cohort exposed to, infected with or recovered from COVID-19 (not recorded which). CDR3s include the opening cysteine and the closing phenylalanine or tryptophan. A D gene is named only where the DNA matches it firmly. The size entry is marked missing in some rows and otherwise reads once, few, many or a size class.

>TRBJ1-5|NA|TRBV2|NA
CASRRTGRNQPQHF
TGTGCCAGCAGGCGCACAGGACGCAATCAGCCCCAGCATTTT
>TRBJ1-1|NA|TRBV5-6|NA
CASSLLGGRNTEAFF
TGTGCCAGCAGCTTATTGGGGGGGAGGAACACTGAAGCTTTCTTT
>TRBJ2-1|TRBD1|TRBV7-3|NA
CASSFLDRDEQFF
TGTGCCAGCAGCTTCCTTGACAGGGATGAGCAGTTCTTC
>TRBJ1-2|TRBD1|TRBV3-1/TRBV3-2|NA
CASSPDRDYGYTF
TGTGCCAGCAGCCCTGACAGGGACTATGGCTACACCTTC
>TRBJ1-5|NA|TRBV27|NA
CASSLGVGRGNQPQHF
TGTGCCAGCAGTTTAGGGGTGGGGCGCGGCAATCAGCCCCAGCATTTT
>TRBJ1-1|NA|TRBV7-8|NA
CASSAGPLMNTEAFF
TGTGCCAGCAGCGCGGGTCCCTTAATGAACACTGAAGCTTTCTTT
>TRBJ2-7|NA|TRBV5-5|NA
CASSLAHRNEQYF
TGTGCCAGCAGCTTGGCCCACAGAAACGAGCAGTACTTC
>TRBJ2-1|TRBD2|TRBV24-1|NA
CATSDPLGSGGNYNEQFF
TGTGCCACCAGTGACCCCCTGGGTAGCGGGGGAAACTACAATGAGCAGTTCTTC
>TRBJ2-5|NA|TRBV19|once
CASRDPGRTQYF
TGTGCCAGTAGAGATCCTGGGCGGACCCAGTACTTC
>TRBJ2-1|NA|TRBV7-3|NA
CASSFDKYNEQFF
TGTGCCAGCAGCTTTGACAAATACAATGAGCAGTTCTTC
>TRBJ2-3|NA|TRBV7-3|NA
CASSLNFDPGDTQYF
TGTGCCAGCAGCTTAAACTTCGACCCGGGAGATACGCAGTATTTT
>TRBJ2-1|TRBD1|TRBV7-2|NA
CASSPGGYEQFF
TGTGCCAGCAGCCCAGGGGGTTATGAGCAGTTCTTC
>TRBJ1-6|NA|TRBV29-1|NA
CSVQAGSYNSPLHF
TGCAGCGTTCAGGCGGGCTCCTATAATTCACCCCTCCACTTT
>TRBJ1-3|TRBD1|TRBV7-3|NA
CASSSEGARGNTIYF
TGTGCCAGCAGCTCGGAGGGGGCGCGAGGAAACACCATATATTTT
>TRBJ1-1|NA|TRBV18|NA
CASSPRQITMNTEAFF
TGTGCCAGCTCACCACGACAGATTACCATGAACACTGAAGCTTTCTTT
>TRBJ2-1|TRBD2|TRBV5-1|NA
CASGLAGGDNEQFF
TGCGCCAGCGGCCTAGCGGGGGGGGACAATGAGCAGTTCTTC
>TRBJ2-7|TRBD1|TRBV10-1|NA
CASSESPPGTAPYEQYF
TGCGCCAGCAGTGAGAGTCCTCCCGGGACAGCCCCCTACGAGCAGTACTTC
>TRBJ1-5|TRBD1|TRBV10-3|NA
CAIRGQSNQPQHF
TGTGCCATCAGGGGACAGTCCAATCAGCCCCAGCATTTT
>TRBJ1-2|NA|TRBV18|NA
CASSPDRNYGYTF
TGTGCCAGCTCACCGGACAGAAACTATGGCTACACCTTC
>TRBJ1-5|NA|TRBV28|NA
CASTLTFYSNQPQHF
TGTGCCAGCACTCTCACCTTCTATAGCAATCAGCCCCAGCATTTT
>TRBJ1-4|NA|TRBV6-5|NA
CASSYWAGATNEKLFF
TGTGCCAGCAGTTACTGGGCGGGAGCAACTAATGAAAAACTGTTTTTT
>TRBJ2-1|TRBD2|TRBV6-1|NA
CASSERLAGAPGNEQFF
TGTGCCAGCAGTGAGAGACTAGCGGGAGCCCCGGGGAATGAGCAGTTCTTC
>TRBJ1-5|NA|TRBV24-1|NA
CATSERGHLSTKGDQPQHF
TGTGCCACCAGTGAGAGGGGACACCTATCTACCAAGGGCGATCAGCCCCAGCATTTT
>TRBJ1-2|NA|TRBV7-8|NA
CASSRSPDIDGYTF
TGTGCCAGCAGCCGCAGTCCCGATATTGATGGCTACACCTTC
>TRBJ2-2|NA|TRBV10-3|NA
CAISRQEGTGELFF
TGTGCCATCAGCAGACAGGAAGGGACCGGGGAGCTGTTTTTT
>TRBJ1-5|TRBD1|TRBV19|NA
CASSIGTGGIYSNQPQHF
TGTGCCAGTAGTATTGGGACAGGGGGGATCTATAGCAATCAGCCCCAGCATTTT
>TRBJ2-5|NA|TRBV19|NA
CASSIDIEETQYF
TGTGCCAGTAGTATAGACATTGAAGAGACCCAGTACTTC
>TRBJ2-1|TRBD2|TRBV4-1|NA
CASSPSLAGGRGNEQFF
TGCGCCAGCAGCCCCTCGCTCGCGGGCGGGAGAGGGAATGAGCAGTTCTTC
>TRBJ2-5|TRBD2|TRBV6-1|NA
CASSEIVVAGETQYF
TGTGCCAGCAGTGAAATAGTCGTAGCGGGGGAGACCCAGTACTTC
>TRBJ2-3|TRBD2|TRBV11-3|NA
CASSESRTSGTSTDTQYF
TGTGCCAGCAGCGAAAGTCGGACTAGCGGGACCAGCACAGATACGCAGTATTTT
>TRBJ1-3|NA|TRBV7-9|few
CASSRVGLRGNTIYF
TGTGCCAGCAGCCGTGTAGGACTGAGGGGAAACACCATATATTTT
>TRBJ2-1|NA|TRBV3-1/TRBV3-2|NA
CASSLQGADSYNEQFF
TGTGCCAGCAGCCTCCAAGGAGCGGACTCCTACAATGAGCAGTTCTTC
>TRBJ2-3|NA|TRBV9|NA
CASSVRVADTQYF
TGTGCCAGCAGCGTCAGGGTGGCAGATACGCAGTATTTT
>TRBJ2-7|NA|TRBV20-1|NA
CSAIFGHEQYF
TGCAGTGCTATTTTTGGCCACGAGCAGTACTTC
>TRBJ2-1|NA|TRBV12-3/TRBV12-4|NA
CASSGSERFF
TGTGCCAGCAGTGGCTCGGAGCGGTTCTTC
>TRBJ2-1|NA|TRBV9|NA
CASSVQGSYNEQFF
TGTGCCAGCAGCGTACAGGGATCCTACAATGAGCAGTTCTTC
>TRBJ2-5|TRBD2|TRBV3-1/TRBV3-2|NA
CASSLWVAGGQETQYF
TGTGCCAGCAGCCTCTGGGTAGCGGGGGGGCAAGAGACCCAGTACTTC
>TRBJ2-5|NA|TRBV5-1|once
CASSLYRGREETQYF
TGCGCCAGCAGCTTGTACAGGGGGAGGGAAGAGACCCAGTACTTC
>TRBJ2-3|TRBD2|TRBV3-1/TRBV3-2|NA
CASSQLRGTSGARTDTQYF
TGTGCCAGCAGCCAACTCCGCGGGACTAGCGGGGCCCGCACAGATACGCAGTATTTT
>TRBJ1-2|NA|TRBV6-5|NA
CASKTFITGNYGYTF
TGTGCCAGCAAGACGTTCATAACAGGGAACTATGGCTACACCTTC
>TRBJ1-1|TRBD1|TRBV7-9|few
CASSPEDRGTEAFF
TGTGCCAGCAGCCCGGAGGACAGGGGCACTGAAGCTTTCTTT
>TRBJ1-2|NA|TRBV7-9|NA
CASSLSEQVYGYTF
TGTGCCAGCAGCTTATCTGAACAGGTATATGGCTACACCTTC
>TRBJ1-5|NA|TRBV28|NA
CASGDSNQPQHF
TGTGCCAGCGGAGATAGCAATCAGCCCCAGCATTTT
>TRBJ2-7|TRBD2|TRBV2|NA
CASRTSGVIYEQYF
TGTGCCAGCAGGACTAGCGGGGTAATCTACGAGCAGTACTTC
>TRBJ1-6|NA|TRBV7-3|once
CASSLQGGDSPLHF
TGTGCCAGCAGCTTACAGGGTGGGGATTCACCCCTCCACTTT
>TRBJ2-3|NA|TRBV6-1|NA
CASSEHSARTDTQYF
TGTGCCAGCAGTGAACACTCCGCCCGCACAGATACGCAGTATTTT
>TRBJ1-5|TRBD1|TRBV6-5|NA
CASSPGTVSNQPQHF
TGTGCCAGCAGTCCCGGGACAGTTAGCAATCAGCCCCAGCATTTT
>TRBJ1-4|NA|TRBV21-1|NA
CASSKGWGQGTANEKLFF
NA
>TRBJ2-5|TRBD1|TRBV9|NA
CASSGTGGQGRETQYF
TGTGCCAGCAGCGGCACCGGGGGACAGGGGCGGGAGACCCAGTACTTC
>TRBJ2-3|NA|TRBV12-3/TRBV12-4|NA
CATMTDTQYF
TGTGCCACCATGACAGATACGCAGTATTTT
>TRBJ1-2|TRBD1|TRBV11-2|NA
CASSVRTGYGYTF
TGTGCCAGCAGCGTTAGGACAGGATATGGCTACACCTTC
>TRBJ1-1|NA|TRBV7-3|NA
CASSSRPGTEAFF
TGTGCCAGCAGCTCACGACCCGGGACAGAAGCTTTCTTT
>TRBJ2-5|NA|TRBV5-1|NA
CASSLGSAAQETQYF
TGCGCCAGCAGCTTGGGCTCAGCGGCCCAAGAGACCCAGTACTTC
>TRBJ1-2|TRBD1|TRBV19|many
CASSPQTGAGGYTF
TGTGCCAGTAGTCCCCAGACAGGGGCGGGAGGCTACACCTTC